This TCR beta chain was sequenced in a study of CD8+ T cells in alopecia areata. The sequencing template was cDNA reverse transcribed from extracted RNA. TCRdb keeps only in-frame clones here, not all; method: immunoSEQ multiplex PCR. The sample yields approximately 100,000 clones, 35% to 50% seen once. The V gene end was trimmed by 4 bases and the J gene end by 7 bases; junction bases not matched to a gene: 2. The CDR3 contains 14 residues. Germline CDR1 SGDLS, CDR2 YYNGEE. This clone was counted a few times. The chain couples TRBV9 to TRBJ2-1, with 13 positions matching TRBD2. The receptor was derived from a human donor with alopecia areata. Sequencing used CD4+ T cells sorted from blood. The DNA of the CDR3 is TGTGCCAGCAGCCCGGGACTAGCGGGGAATGAGCAGTTCTTC. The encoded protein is CASSPGLAGNEQFF.